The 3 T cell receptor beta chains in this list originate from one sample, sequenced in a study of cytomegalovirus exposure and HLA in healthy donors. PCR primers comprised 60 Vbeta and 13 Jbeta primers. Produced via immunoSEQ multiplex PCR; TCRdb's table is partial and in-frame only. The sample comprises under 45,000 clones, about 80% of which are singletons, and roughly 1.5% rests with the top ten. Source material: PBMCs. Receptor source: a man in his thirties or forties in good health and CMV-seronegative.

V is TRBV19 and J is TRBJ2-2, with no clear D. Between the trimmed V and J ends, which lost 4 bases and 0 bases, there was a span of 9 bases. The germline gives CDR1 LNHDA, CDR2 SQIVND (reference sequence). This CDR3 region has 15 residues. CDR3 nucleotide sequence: TGTGCCAGTAGTAGAGTGATTCCGAACACCGGGGAGCTGTTTTTT. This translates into CASSRVIPNTGELFF.

The DNA for the CDR3 is TGTGCCAGCAGCCAGAGGGTGAGCACCGGGGAGCTGTTTTTT. Translation: CASSQRVSTGELFF. The chain combines TRBV7-2 with TRBJ2-2; possible D gene TRBD2, 5 bases. The ends were cut back, 5 bases at V and 4 bases at J, with 11 bases in the middle. The CDR3 loop spans 14 amino acids. The germline V gene encodes CDR1 SGHTA and CDR2 FQGNSA.

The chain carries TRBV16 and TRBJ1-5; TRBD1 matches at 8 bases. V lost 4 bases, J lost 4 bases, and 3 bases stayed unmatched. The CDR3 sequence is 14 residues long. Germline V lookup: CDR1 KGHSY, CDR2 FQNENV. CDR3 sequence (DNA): TGTGCCAGCAGCCGACAGGGGTCGAATCAGCCCCAGCATTTT. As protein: CASSRQGSNQPQHF.